The 27 T cell receptor beta chains reported below all come from one sample, sequenced in a study of cytomegalovirus exposure and HLA in healthy donors. The PCR employed 60 Vbeta primers together with 13 Jbeta primers. The repertoire was sequenced with immunoSEQ multiplex PCR; TCRdb's copy has only in-frame clones and lacks some. The sample includes around 130,000 clones, about three quarters of them seen just once. Sequenced material: PBMCs. The origin of the receptors is a woman aged 40 to 50 in good health and CMV-seronegative.

This clone occurred a few times. The chain carries TRBV2 and TRBJ2-3; maybe TRBD2 (5 bases). The CDR3 has 16 amino acids. Germline values: CDR1 SNHLY, CDR2 FYNNEI. Trimming pared 0 bases from V and 1 base from J, leaving 11 bases between. The CDR3 sequence is CASSEAEGWGTDTQYF. The CDR3 coding sequence is TGTGCCAGCAGTGAAGCTGAGGGTTGGGGCACAGATACGCAGTATTTT.

Regarding this clone: One end of the junction does not line up with germline, which may come from a read error. The chain is built from TRBV6-5 and TRBJ2-4; TRBD1 aligns across 7 bases. Germline assignment: CDR1 MNHEY and CDR2 SVGAGI. This CDR3 spans 14 amino acids. CDR3 in amino acids: CASSDRVGKNSQYF. The DNA of the CDR3 is TGTGCCAGCAGTGACAGGGTTGGCAAAAACAGTCAGTACTTC.

This clone appeared a single time. As DNA, the CDR3 is TGTGCCAGCAGGGGGGACAGCGCTAACTATGGCTACACCTTC. As protein: CASRGDSANYGYTF. This chain uses TRBV2 with TRBJ1-2; 7 bases are a match to TRBD1. V dropped 6 bases and J dropped 0; count of bases not matched to a gene: 4. CDR1 SNHLY and CDR2 FYNNEI come from the germline V gene. The CDR3 contains 14 residues.

The chain recombines TRBV1 with TRBJ2-3; the table gives TRBD2 as D, unverified against the DNA. TRBV1 is a recognized pseudogene. The CDR3 spans 16 residues. The CDR3 bases are TGCACCAGCAGCCAAGTCGGCGGGGAGACCACAGATACGCAGTATTTT. Amino acid sequence: CTSSQVGGETTDTQYF.

The CDR3 sequence is CASSTNPHRTGSTYNSPLHF. CDR3 DNA sequence: TGCGCCAGCAGCACGAACCCCCATCGGACAGGCTCTACTTATAATTCACCCCTCCACTTT. The chain uses TRBV5-1 and TRBJ1-6, with 7 nucleotides matching TRBD1. In germline, CDR1 is SGHRS, CDR2 YFSETQ. Trimming took 4 bases from V and 4 from J; bases not matched to a gene: 20. This CDR3 contains 20 residues.

The genes are TRBV4-1 and TRBJ1-1; D uncertain. Germline CDR1 reads MGHRA; CDR2 reads YSYEKL. V lost 2 bases and J 0 bases, leaving 7 bases between the germline ends. This CDR3 is built from 14 residues. For the CDR3, the DNA is TGCGCCAGCAGCCAATCCGGGGTGAACACTGAAGCTTTCTTT. It encodes CASSQSGVNTEAFF.

This rearrangement joins TRBV29-1 to TRBJ2-4; the D gene is possibly TRBD2 (5 bases). The CDR3 contains 11 residues. Germline V gene data show CDR1 as SQVTM and CDR2 as ANQGSEA. V dropped 7 bases and J dropped 8 bases, with 12 bases sitting between them. The CDR3 sequence: CSAGESHIQYF. The CDR3 coding sequence is TGCAGCGCCGGGGAATCACACATTCAGTACTTC.

This chain links TRBV7-9 with TRBJ1-2; D is uncertain. Trimming pared 0 bases from V and 1 base from J, leaving 12 bases between. CDR3 length: 16 residues. Germline CDR1 reads SEHNR; CDR2 reads FQNEAQ (reference sequence). DNA for the CDR3: TGTGCCAGCAGCTTAGCCGGGAGATCCCTTAACTATGGCTACACCTTC. It codes for CASSLAGRSLNYGYTF.

V and J are TRBV4-1 and TRBJ1-1; weak D call: TRBD1 (6 bases). V was pared by 1 base and J by 0 bases, with 9 bases between. Germline lookup yields CDR1 MGHRA and CDR2 YSYEKL. This CDR3 is 15 amino acids long. The CDR3 region is CASSQGDILNTEAFF. CDR3 bases: TGCGCCAGCAGCCAAGGGGACATATTGAACACTGAAGCTTTCTTT.

The rearrangement joins TRBV9 to TRBJ1-2, with unresolved D. The CDR3 loop spans 14 amino acids. Germline CDR1 and CDR2: SGDLS and YYNGEE. Trimming removed 1 base from V and 5 bases from J, with 12 bases in between. CDR3 in amino acids: CASSVSGSEYGYTF. The CDR3 DNA follows: TGTGCCAGCAGCGTATCGGGGAGCGAATATGGCTACACCTTC.

This chain uses TRBV7-7 with TRBJ1-1; 10 bases fit TRBD1. The germline CDR1 and CDR2 sequences are SSHAT and FNYEAQ (reference sequence). After removal of 5 bases from V and 4 bases from J, the junction contained 13 bases not matched to a gene. This CDR3 comprises 17 residues. The CDR3 sequence: CASSRKTGGAPITEAFF. CDR3 DNA: TGTGCCAGCAGCCGGAAGACAGGGGGCGCCCCGATCACTGAAGCTTTCTTT. Full variable domain (outside the CDR3, taken from reference TRBV7-7 and TRBJ1-1): GAGVSQSPRYKVTKRGQDVTLRCDPISSHATLYWYQQALGQGPEFLTYFNYEAQPDKSGLPSDRFSAERPEGSISTLTIQRTEQRDSAMYRCASSRKTGGAPITEAFFGQGTRLTVV.

J is TRBJ1-1 and V is TRBV30; 8 nucleotides align to TRBD1. The V gene end was trimmed by 8 bases and the J gene end by 0 bases; junction bases not matched to a gene: 8. The germline CDR1 and CDR2 sequences are GTSNPN and SVGIG (reference sequence). The CDR3 has 14 residues. The CDR3 sequence: CATLTGALNTEAFF. The CDR3 DNA reads as TGTGCCACACTGACAGGGGCGCTGAACACTGAAGCTTTCTTT.

The chain has TRBV27 and TRBJ1-2, with TRBD1 identical over 8 bases. The germline V gene has CDR1 MNHEY and CDR2 SMNVEV (reference sequence). The CDR3 extends over 12 amino acids. V gave up 8 bases and J gave up 6 bases; unmatched junction bases: 5. CDR3 DNA sequence: TGTGCCAGCTACCGACAGGGGCATGGCTACACCTTC. Translating it yields CASYRQGHGYTF.

A single count supports this clone. The V gene is TRBV7-2, the J gene TRBJ2-7; TRBD1 might be the D (6 bases). The CDR3 loop spans 15 amino acids. Trimming removed 1 base from V and 7 bases from J, with 17 bases in between. The V gene's germline CDR1 is SGHTA and CDR2 FQGNSA. CDR3 in amino acids: CASSLGGQGSGEQYF. In DNA form, the CDR3 reads TGTGCCAGCAGCTTAGGGGGGCAGGGGTCGGGAGAGCAGTACTTC.

For this clone: One junction end does not reproduce the germline sequence, and a read error may be involved. The rearrangement links TRBV19 to TRBJ1-5; perhaps TRBD1 as D (6 bases). This CDR3 is built from 16 residues. Germline V gene data show CDR1 as LNHDA and CDR2 as SQIVND (reference sequence). CDR3 loop: CACSPFRGSGNQPQHF. The CDR3 DNA reads as TGTGCCTGTAGTCCTTTCAGGGGCAGCGGCAATCAGCCCCAGCATTTT.

This sequence joins TRBV30 and TRBJ2-2; D is unclear. Trimming removed 3 bases from V and 4 bases from J, with 3 bases in between. CDR1 GTSNPN and CDR2 SVGIG come from the germline V gene (reference sequence). The CDR3 has 11 residues. CDR3 bases: TGTGCCTGGAGCCTCACCGGGGAGCTGTTTTTT. It encodes CAWSLTGELFF.

Regarding this clone: Other DNA sequences within the sample encode an identical CDR3. The chain is built from TRBV19 and TRBJ1-5; TRBD1 matches 9 bases. The J segment lost 4 bases and the V segment lost 5 bases, leaving 3 bases of the junction unmatched. Germline CDR1 is LNHDA and CDR2 is SQIVND (reference sequence). CDR3 length equals 14 residues. CDR3 residues: CASSPTGGNQPQHF. The CDR3, as DNA: TGTGCCAGTAGTCCGACAGGGGGGAATCAGCCCCAGCATTTT.

This chain uses TRBV27 with TRBJ2-6, with TRBD1 matching over 9 bases. CDR1 MNHEY and CDR2 SMNVEV come from the germline V gene (reference sequence). V shed 3 bases, J shed 2 bases, and the junction held 2 bases outside the gene matches. This CDR3 spans 16 amino acids. The CDR3 region is CASSFGTGTGANVLTF. The CDR3 DNA is TGTGCCAGCAGTTTCGGGACAGGGACTGGGGCCAACGTCCTGACTTTC. Filled out from reference TRBV27 and TRBJ2-6, the complete variable domain reads EAQVTQNPRYLITVTGKKLTVTCSQNMNHEYMSWYRQDPGLGLRQIYYSMNVEVTDKGDVPEGYKVSRKEKRNFPLILESPSPNQTSLYFCASSFGTGTGANVLTFGAGSRLTVL.

This chain uses TRBV5-1 with TRBJ2-5; TRBD2 matches at 7 bases. The CDR3 sequence is 14 residues long. The germline gives CDR1 SGHRS, CDR2 YFSETQ. Germline trimming cut 4 bases from V and 2 bases from J; bases unmatched to any gene: 5. The CDR3 DNA sequence: TGCGCCAGCAGCGGCGGGGGACTGCAAGAGACCCAGTACTTC. Residues: CASSGGGLQETQYF.

The rearrangement joins TRBV15 to TRBJ2-3; a weak D match, TRBD2 (7 bases). This CDR3 has 14 residues. The germline gives CDR1 LNHNV, CDR2 YYDKDF (reference sequence). The V gene lost 4 bases and the J gene lost 5 bases, with 13 bases spanning the gap. The CDR3 DNA reads as TGTGCCACCAGCATTTACAGGGAGGGAGATACGCAGTATTTT. Translated, it gives CATSIYREGDTQYF.

The J gene is TRBJ2-6, the V gene TRBV6-5, with 11 nucleotides matching TRBD1. Trimming removed 6 bases from V and 2 bases from J; junction bases left unmatched: 0. The germline CDR1 and CDR2 sequences are MNHEY and SVGAGI. The CDR3 sequence is 15 residues long. The CDR3 nucleotides are TGTGCCAGCAGGGGACAGGGGGCTGGGGCCAACGTCCTGACTTTC. This translates into CASRGQGAGANVLTF.

The chain recombines TRBV27 with TRBJ1-2; 8 bases are shared with TRBD1. Germline V gene data show CDR1 as MNHEY and CDR2 as SMNVEV (reference sequence). With V trimmed by 1 base and J by 7 bases, 20 bases remained unmatched. The CDR3 runs to 19 residues. CDR3 region: CASSLYPPGLVDRVSGYTF. CDR3 coding DNA: TGTGCCAGCAGTTTATACCCCCCCGGGTTAGTGGACAGGGTCTCTGGCTACACCTTC.

The V and J genes are TRBV6-1 and TRBJ2-7; a possible D gene is TRBD1 (5 bases). Looked up from germline, CDR1 is MNHNS and CDR2 is SASEGT. The CDR3 is made up of 14 amino acids. V lost 3 bases and J 3 bases, leaving 12 bases between the germline ends. CDR3 DNA: TGTGCCAGCAGTGACCGGCAGGGAAACTACGAGCAGTACTTC. Its translation is CASSDRQGNYEQYF.

The V call is TRBV2, the J call TRBJ1-5; D remains ambiguous. This CDR3 has 15 residues. The V end lost 1 base, the J end lost 6 bases, and 13 bases lay between the germline ends. Looked up from germline, CDR1 is SNHLY and CDR2 is FYNNEI. The CDR3 reads CASSEESGGSQPQHF. CDR3 bases: TGTGCCAGCAGTGAAGAGTCGGGCGGGAGTCAGCCCCAGCATTTT.

There are a few counts of this clone. The chain joins TRBV6-6 to TRBJ1-1; D gene ambiguous. Germline V lookup: CDR1 MNHNY, CDR2 SVGAGI (reference sequence). Trimming took 4 bases from V and 1 from J, leaving 7 bases between them. This CDR3 has 13 residues. The DNA for the CDR3 is TGTGCCAGCAGTTTAACAGAGAACACTGAAGCTTTCTTT. This sequence encodes CASSLTENTEAFF.

The genes are TRBV7-2 and TRBJ2-2, with D tentatively TRBD1 (5 bases). Germline values: CDR1 SGHTA, CDR2 FQGNSA. CDR3 length equals 16 residues. V was pared by 1 base and J by 4 bases, with 13 bases between. CDR3 sequence: CASSLVSGWATGELFF. The CDR3, as DNA: TGTGCCAGCAGCTTAGTTTCAGGGTGGGCCACCGGGGAGCTGTTTTTT.

This clone has only a few counts. The J gene is TRBJ1-1, the V gene TRBV27; 9 bases fit TRBD1. The length of the CDR3 is 14 residues. The J segment lost 2 bases and the V segment lost 6 bases, leaving 4 bases of the junction unmatched. The germline gives CDR1 MNHEY, CDR2 SMNVEV (reference sequence). The CDR3: CASSMGQGNTEAFF. CDR3 DNA: TGTGCCAGCAGCATGGGACAGGGCAACACTGAAGCTTTCTTT.